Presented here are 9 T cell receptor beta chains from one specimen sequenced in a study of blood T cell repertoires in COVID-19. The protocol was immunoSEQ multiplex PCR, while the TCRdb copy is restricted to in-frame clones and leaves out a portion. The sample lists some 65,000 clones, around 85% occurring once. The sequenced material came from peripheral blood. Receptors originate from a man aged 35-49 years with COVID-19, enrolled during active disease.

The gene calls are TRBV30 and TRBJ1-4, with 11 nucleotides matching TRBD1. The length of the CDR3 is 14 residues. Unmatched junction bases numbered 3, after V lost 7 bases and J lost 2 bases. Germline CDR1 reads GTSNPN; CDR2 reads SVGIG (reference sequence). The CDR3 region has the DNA TGTGCCTACGGACAGGGGGCGACTAATGAAAAACTGTTTTTT. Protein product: CAYGQGATNEKLFF.

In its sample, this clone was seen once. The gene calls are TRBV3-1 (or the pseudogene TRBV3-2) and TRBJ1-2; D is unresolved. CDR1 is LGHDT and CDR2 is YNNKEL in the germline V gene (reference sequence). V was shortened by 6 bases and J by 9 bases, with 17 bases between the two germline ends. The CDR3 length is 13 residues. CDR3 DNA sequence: TGTGCCAGCAGGGGGTTACCGGGAGAGAGCTACACCTTC. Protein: CASRGLPGESYTF.

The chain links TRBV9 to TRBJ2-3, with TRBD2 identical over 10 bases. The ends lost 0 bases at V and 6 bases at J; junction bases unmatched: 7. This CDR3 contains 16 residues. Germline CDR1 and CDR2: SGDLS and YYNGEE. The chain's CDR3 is CASSVASLAGVDTQYF. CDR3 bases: TGTGCCAGCAGCGTAGCTAGCCTAGCGGGGGTGGATACGCAGTATTTT.

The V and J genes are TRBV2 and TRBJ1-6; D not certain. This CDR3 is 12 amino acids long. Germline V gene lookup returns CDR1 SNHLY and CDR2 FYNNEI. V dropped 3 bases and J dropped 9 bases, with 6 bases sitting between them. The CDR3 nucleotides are TGTGCCAGCAGTGAGGACTTTTCACCCCTCCACTTT. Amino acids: CASSEDFSPLHF. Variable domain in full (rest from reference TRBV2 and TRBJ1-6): EPEVTQTPSHQVTQMGQEVILRCVPISNHLYFYWYRQILGQKVEFLVSFYNNEISEKSEIFDDQFSVERPDGSNFTLKIRSTKLEDSAMYFCASSEDFSPLHFGNGTRLTVT.

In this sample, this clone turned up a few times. CDR3 sequence: CASSLLYSNQPQHF. Written as DNA, the CDR3 is TGTGCCAGCAGTTTACTTTATAGCAATCAGCCCCAGCATTTT. The chain has TRBV28 and TRBJ1-5; D uncertain. The ends were cut back, 2 bases at V and 0 bases at J, with 5 bases in the middle. Germline CDR1 MDHEN, CDR2 SYDVKM. This CDR3 has 14 amino acids.

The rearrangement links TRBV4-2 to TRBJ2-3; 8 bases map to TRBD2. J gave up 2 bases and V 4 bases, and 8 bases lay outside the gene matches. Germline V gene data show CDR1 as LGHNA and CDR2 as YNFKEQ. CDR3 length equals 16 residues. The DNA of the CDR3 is TGTGCCAGCAGCCCGCCCCTACTAGCGGCCACAGATACGCAGTATTTT. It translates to CASSPPLLAATDTQYF.

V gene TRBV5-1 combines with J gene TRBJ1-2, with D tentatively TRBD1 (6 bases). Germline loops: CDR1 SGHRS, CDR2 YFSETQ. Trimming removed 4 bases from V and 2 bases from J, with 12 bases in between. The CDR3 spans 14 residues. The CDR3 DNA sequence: TGCGCCAGCAGCGCCAACAGGGTGAACTATGGCTACACCTTC. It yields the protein CASSANRVNYGYTF.

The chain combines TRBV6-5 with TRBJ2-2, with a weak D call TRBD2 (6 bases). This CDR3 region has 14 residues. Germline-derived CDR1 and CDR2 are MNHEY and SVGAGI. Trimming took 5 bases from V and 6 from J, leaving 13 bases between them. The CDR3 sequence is CASSLNGGSGELFF. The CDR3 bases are TGTGCCAGCAGTCTGAACGGGGGTTCCGGGGAGCTGTTTTTT.

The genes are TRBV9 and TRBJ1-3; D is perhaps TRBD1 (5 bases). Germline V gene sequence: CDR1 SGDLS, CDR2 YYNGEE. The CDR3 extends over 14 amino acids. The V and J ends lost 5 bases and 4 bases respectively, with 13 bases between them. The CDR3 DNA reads TGTGCCAGCAGGCCGGGGGGGGTCGGAAACACCATATATTTT. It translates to CASRPGGVGNTIYF.